Below, 17 T cell receptor beta chains from the same sample are listed, as sequenced in a study of T cell responses to AZD1222 COVID-19 vaccine. TCRdb's table, derived via immunoSEQ multiplex PCR, lists solely in-frame clones and lacks some. The sample lists over 150,000 clones, around 89% occurring once. The sample here was peripheral blood, taken 28 days after the second AZD1222 dose. These receptors originate from an adult who received the AZD1222 COVID-19 vaccine.

CDR3 residues: CATSRGKRTGGGQPQHF. The CDR3 nucleotides read TGTGCCACCAGCAGAGGCAAACGCACCGGGGGTGGTCAGCCCCAGCATTTT. The gene calls are TRBV15 and TRBJ1-5, with D tentatively TRBD1 (5 bases). Germline CDR1 reads LNHNV; CDR2 reads YYDKDF (reference sequence). V was cut by 1 base and J by 6 bases, with 19 bases left in between. The CDR3 loop spans 17 amino acids.

V usage is TRBV27 and J usage is TRBJ1-1; the D is unclear. V was cut by 6 bases and J by 1 base, with 12 bases left in between. The CDR3 has 14 amino acids. The germline V gene encodes CDR1 MNHEY and CDR2 SMNVEV (reference sequence). CDR3 loop: CASSPSRPNTEAFF. As DNA, the CDR3 is TGTGCCAGCAGCCCTAGCCGACCGAACACTGAAGCTTTCTTT.

DNA of the CDR3: TGTGCCAGCAGCCAACAGGACTTTTCACCCCTCCACTTT. As protein: CASSQQDFSPLHF. V usage is TRBV14 and J usage is TRBJ1-6; D is uncertain. From germline, CDR1 is SGHDN and CDR2 FVKESK. V dropped 2 bases and J dropped 9 bases, with 8 bases sitting between them. The CDR3 extends over 13 amino acids.

This sequence joins TRBV5-6 and TRBJ1-2; 7 bases map to TRBD1. CDR1 is SGHDT, CDR2 YYEEEE, per germline. The CDR3 totals 12 residues. V dropped 5 bases and J dropped 7; count of bases not matched to a gene: 5. This chain's CDR3 is CASSLRQGGYTF. The CDR3 DNA reads as TGTGCCAGCAGTCTCCGACAGGGTGGCTACACCTTC.

This clone was detected only a few times. This chain joins TRBV9 and TRBJ1-2; D ambiguous. Germline V lookup: CDR1 SGDLS, CDR2 YYNGEE. The V end lost 5 bases, the J end lost 3 bases, and 8 bases lay between the germline ends. CDR3 size: 12 residues. DNA of the CDR3: TGTGCCAGCAGGAACACCTACTATGGCTACACCTTC. It yields the protein CASRNTYYGYTF.

The chain recombines TRBV30 with TRBJ2-7; D call uncertain. From germline, CDR1 is GTSNPN and CDR2 SVGIG (reference sequence). This CDR3 comprises 14 residues. With 5 bases removed from V and 0 bases from J, the gap between germline ends came to 14 bases. The CDR3 spells CAWVSEDASYEQYF. The CDR3 coding sequence is TGTGCCTGGGTTAGTGAGGACGCCTCCTACGAGCAGTACTTC.

V gene TRBV29-1 combines with J gene TRBJ1-1, with 7 bases that match TRBD1. Per the germline V gene, CDR1 is SQVTM and CDR2 is ANQGSEA. The CDR3 is 12 amino acids. After removal of 7 bases from V and 2 bases from J, the junction contained 4 bases not matched to a gene. CDR3 region: CSADRANTEAFF. CDR3 in DNA: TGCAGCGCCGACAGGGCAAACACTGAAGCTTTCTTT.

The gene calls are TRBV6-5 and TRBJ2-5; the D is unclear. Germline-derived CDR1 and CDR2 are MNHEY and SVGAGI. V was pared by 0 bases and J by 0 bases, with 2 bases between. The CDR3 is made up of 13 amino acids. CDR3 sequence: CASSYSDQETQYF. As DNA, the CDR3 is TGTGCCAGCAGTTACTCGGACCAAGAGACCCAGTACTTC.

The rearrangement joins TRBV29-1 to TRBJ1-1; D unclear. The germline V gene has CDR1 SQVTM and CDR2 ANQGSEA. Trimming removed 8 bases at V and 7 bases at J, with 8 bases between. The CDR3 contains 9 residues. The CDR3 region has the DNA TGCAGCTCTGGAGATGAAGCTTTCTTT. Its protein product is CSSGDEAFF.

The chain combines TRBV10-1 with TRBJ2-2; no clear D. The ends were cut back, 3 bases at V and 3 bases at J, with 5 bases in the middle. The V gene's germline CDR1 is WNHNN and CDR2 SYGVQD (reference sequence). This CDR3 contains 13 residues. The CDR3 reads CASSDSYTGELFF. The CDR3 DNA reads as TGCGCCAGCAGTGACAGTTACACCGGGGAGCTGTTTTTT.

The chain combines TRBV19 with TRBJ1-2; 7 nucleotides agree with TRBD1. Germline trimming cut 4 bases from V and 1 base from J; bases unmatched to any gene: 9. The CDR3 has 16 residues. Germline V gives CDR1 LNHDA, CDR2 SQIVND (reference sequence). The CDR3 nucleotides are TGTGCCAGTAGTACCTACGGACAGGACCATAACTATGGCTACACCTTC. Encoded protein: CASSTYGQDHNYGYTF.

The chain's CDR3 is CASSHETLVKEQYF. CDR3 bases: TGTGCCAGCAGCCATGAAACTCTAGTGAAAGAGCAGTACTTC. The rearrangement links TRBV3-1 (or the pseudogene TRBV3-2) to TRBJ2-7; unclear D gene. V lost 3 bases, J lost 7 bases, and 16 bases lay in between. Germline-derived CDR1 and CDR2 are LGHDT and YNNKEL (reference sequence). The CDR3 runs to 14 residues.

The gene calls are TRBV5-1 and TRBJ1-6; 8 nucleotides agree with TRBD1. Germline CDR1 SGHRS, CDR2 YFSETQ. This CDR3 is built from 14 residues. V gave up 4 bases and J gave up 10 bases; unmatched junction bases: 7. In DNA, the CDR3 is TGCGCCAGCAGCCGGGGGACAGGCGGGTCACCCCTCCACTTT. This codes for CASSRGTGGSPLHF. Drawing the rest from reference TRBV5-1 and TRBJ1-6, the complete variable domain is KAGVTQTPRYLIKTRGQQVTLSCSPISGHRSVSWYQQTPGQGLQFLFEYFSETQRNKGNFPGRFSGRQFSNSRSEMNVSTLELGDSALYLCASSRGTGGSPLHFGNGTRLTVT.

The J gene is TRBJ2-3, the V gene TRBV20-1; 7 nucleotides agree with TRBD1. Per the germline V gene, CDR1 is DFQATT and CDR2 is SNEGSKA (reference sequence). The V segment lost 5 bases and the J segment 5 bases; nucleotides outside the gene matches: 1. The CDR3 covers 11 residues. CDR3 sequence reads: CSARDRDTQYF. CDR3 in DNA: TGCAGTGCTCGGGACAGAGATACGCAGTATTTT.

J is TRBJ1-2 and V is TRBV5-4, with D perhaps TRBD1 (5 bases). In germline, CDR1 is SGHNT, CDR2 YYREEE (reference sequence). The V end was cut by 0 bases, the J end by 6 bases, with 12 bases between. This CDR3 has 14 amino acids. The chain's CDR3 is CASSLAGRVHGYTF. The CDR3 nucleotides read TGTGCCAGCAGCTTGGCAGGCAGGGTCCATGGCTACACCTTC.

The genes are TRBV5-1 and TRBJ1-1; 10 positions agree with TRBD1. The V gene's germline CDR1 is SGHRS and CDR2 YFSETQ. The CDR3 loop spans 19 amino acids. V was pared by 0 bases and J by 1 base, with 12 bases of the junction left unmatched. The CDR3 nucleotides read TGCGCCAGCAGCTTGGCCAGTATTTCGACAGGGGGCAGGAACACTGAAGCTTTCTTT. It specifies CASSLASISTGGRNTEAFF. Complete variable domain (other parts from reference TRBV5-1 and TRBJ1-1): KAGVTQTPRYLIKTRGQQVTLSCSPISGHRSVSWYQQTPGQGLQFLFEYFSETQRNKGNFPGRFSGRQFSNSRSEMNVSTLELGDSALYLCASSLASISTGGRNTEAFFGQGTRLTVV.

The chain uses TRBV2 and TRBJ1-5, with D hard to call. CDR1 is SNHLY and CDR2 is FYNNEI in the germline V gene. There are 15 residues in the CDR3. Trimming shortened V by 1 base and J by 5 bases, and 12 bases separated the two germline ends. CDR3 coding DNA: TGTGCCAGCAGTGAAGGGGCAGGTATGTATCAGCCCCAGCATTTT. It yields the protein CASSEGAGMYQPQHF.